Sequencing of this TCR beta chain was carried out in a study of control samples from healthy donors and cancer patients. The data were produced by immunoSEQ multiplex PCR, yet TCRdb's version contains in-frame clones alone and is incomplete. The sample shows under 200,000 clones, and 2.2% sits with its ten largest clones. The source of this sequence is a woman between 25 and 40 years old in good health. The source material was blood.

The CDR3 DNA follows: TGTGCCAGCAGCTCGAGAGCGGGGGACTACGAGCAGTACTTC. Translation gives CASSSRAGDYEQYF. J is TRBJ2-7 and V is TRBV13; 8 bases are shared with TRBD2. Germline CDR1 and CDR2: PRHDT and FYEKMQ (reference sequence). This CDR3 has 14 amino acids. Trimming cost V 4 bases and J 3 bases; bases outside gene matches: 5.